The T cell receptor beta chain described here comes from a study of blood T cell repertoires in COVID-19. Study overall: Collection of acute and convalescent COVID-19 samples took place in the United States, Italy and Spain.

TCRdb's copy holds only in-frame clones and misses some; the assay was immunoSEQ multiplex PCR. The table lists roughly 350,000 clones, about 90% of them singletons. The germline V gene encodes CDR1 LNHNV and CDR2 YYDKDF (reference sequence). V was trimmed by 4 bases and J by 2 bases, leaving 12 bases between them. The CDR3 contains 16 residues. This clonotype originated in a woman younger than 45 with COVID-19, enrolled during active disease. What was sequenced was peripheral blood. The rearrangement uses TRBV15 and TRBJ2-6; D is perhaps TRBD1 (5 bases). CDR3 in DNA: TGTGCCACCAGCACCGGACAATCCCCTGGGGCCAACGTCCTGACTTTC. Amino acid sequence: CATSTGQSPGANVLTF.